The source of this T cell receptor beta chain is a study of T cells after yellow fever vaccination. One entry per CDR3 protein results from TCRdb running MiXCR on the 5' RACE reads. This sample yields some 390,000 distinct CDR3 sequences, of which about 6% are seen a single time; over 14% belongs to the top ten. This clonotype was seen a few times. Antigen specificity is unknown. Study outcomes and limitations: Most primary-vaccination clones recurred post-booster (around 95% CD4, 88% CD8). Abundant clonotypes from the bulk population could get into FACS-sorted repertoires as contaminants.

The starting material was PBMCs, obtained 5 days after the yellow fever booster vaccination. The source is a young man who received the YFV17D yellow fever vaccine.

This chain's CDR3 is CASNTPSGGGDTQYF. CDR3 sequence (DNA): TGTGCCAGCAACACACCTTCTGGGGGGGGAGATACGCAGTATTTT. The chain carries TRBV28 and TRBJ2-3; 7 bases align to TRBD2. Trimming cost V 7 bases and J 5 bases; bases outside gene matches: 12. Germline V gene data show CDR1 as MDHEN and CDR2 as SYDVKM. CDR3 size: 15 residues.